This record covers a single TCR beta chain. The sample originates from a study of technical replicates of blood from a handful of donors. Produced via immunoSEQ multiplex PCR; TCRdb's table is partial and in-frame only. Altogether approximately 81,000 clones are present, under 97% being singletons, with the ten largest covering roughly 0.36%. This CDR3 region has 16 residues. V shed 7 bases and J 3 bases; nucleotides not matched to a gene: 13. The V gene's germline CDR1 is LNHDA and CDR2 SQIVND (reference sequence). The chain is built from TRBV19 and TRBJ2-7; 9 bases are a match to TRBD1. This receptor was obtained from a human donor in good health. The sequencing sample was made of T cells isolated from PBMCs. The CDR3 DNA reads as TGTGCCAGTATTCCTCGGACGGGACAGGGCAACTACGAGCAGTACTTC. Amino acids: CASIPRTGQGNYEQYF.